These 30 T cell receptor beta chains share one sample of origin, sequenced in a study of human T cells and chemical hapten exposure. TCRdb passed the RACE reads through MiXCR, listing each CDR3 protein once. Of some 41,000 distinct CDR3 sequences in the sample, 3% to 4% were seen once. Time point: patch test 1, 2 weeks after DPC sensitization. This sample's treatment: therapeutic diphenylcyclopropenone sensitization with weekly scalp DPC. From whole blood left unfractionated, total RNA was extracted. Sequencing used whole blood, obtained in connection with sensitization to the hapten diphenylcyclopropenone (DPC). These receptors came from a man over 45 with alopecia areata. Some clones in this sample may be carry-over from other donors' samples.

This clonotype was detected many times. The J gene is TRBJ1-2, the V gene TRBV29-1; a weak D match, TRBD1 (5 bases). V was shortened by 7 bases and J by 2 bases, with 8 bases between the two germline ends. CDR3 length equals 11 residues. CDR1 and CDR2 (germline): SQVTM, ANQGSEA. The CDR3 loop reads CSAQGNYGYTF. DNA of the CDR3: TGCAGCGCGCAGGGCAACTATGGCTACACCTTC.

This clonotype was seen at least ten times. The V gene is TRBV29-1, the J gene TRBJ2-4; the D is unclear. Per the germline V gene, CDR1 is SQVTM and CDR2 is ANQGSEA. The V and J ends lost 6 bases and 5 bases respectively, with 5 bases between them. The CDR3 totals 10 residues. The CDR3 DNA reads TGCAGCGTGCAACAAAACATTCAGTACTTC. Its translation: CSVQQNIQYF.

This clonotype has at least ten counts. J is TRBJ2-7 and V is TRBV28; 7 bases are a match to TRBD2. The CDR3 is 14 amino acids. After removal of 4 bases from V and 3 bases from J, the junction contained 6 bases not matched to a gene. CDR1 MDHEN and CDR2 SYDVKM come from the germline V gene. The CDR3 coding sequence is TGTGCCAGCAGTTGGTCTAGCGGCCTCTACGAGCAGTACTTC. The encoded protein is CASSWSSGLYEQYF. Full variable domain (rest looked up from reference TRBV28 and TRBJ2-7): DVKVTQSSRYLVKRTGEKVFLECVQDMDHENMFWYRQDPGLGLRLIYFSYDVKMKEKGDIPEGYSVSREKKERFSLILESASTNQTSMYLCASSWSSGLYEQYFGPGTRLTVT.

In this sample, this clonotype turned up many times. The DNA of the CDR3 is TGTGCCAGCACGAGACTAGCGGAGCCCCAGCATTTT. It yields the protein CASTRLAEPQHF. This chain links TRBV2 with TRBJ1-5; D is uncertain. Deletions cut 7 bases from V and 8 bases from J, with 12 bases between. Germline CDR1 reads SNHLY; CDR2 reads FYNNEI. The CDR3 sequence is 12 residues long.

This clonotype appeared many times. The gene calls are TRBV28 and TRBJ2-5; 7 bases are a match to TRBD2. The CDR3 is made up of 17 amino acids. With V trimmed by 4 bases and J by 0 bases, 11 bases remained unmatched. Germline CDR1 and CDR2: MDHEN and SYDVKM. The CDR3 protein is CASSSRAGKWNQETQYF. The CDR3 DNA follows: TGTGCCAGCAGTTCCCGAGCGGGGAAGTGGAACCAAGAGACCCAGTACTTC.

This clonotype has more than one count but fewer than ten. The chain carries TRBV30 and TRBJ2-7; D may correspond to TRBD1 or TRBD2 (5 bases each). Germline V gene data show CDR1 as GTSNPN and CDR2 as SVGIG (reference sequence). V was trimmed by 2 bases and J by 7 bases, leaving 15 bases between them. The CDR3 has 13 residues. As DNA, the CDR3 is TGTGCCTGGAGTAACGGGGTGGGGGATGAGCAGTACTTC. Translated: CAWSNGVGDEQYF.

This clonotype was detected ten times or more. This sequence joins TRBV11-2 and TRBJ2-1; 9 nucleotides line up with TRBD1. The CDR3 loop spans 16 amino acids. J gave up 4 bases and V 5 bases, and 9 bases lay outside the gene matches. Germline CDR1 is SGHAT and CDR2 is FQNNGV. The CDR3 nucleotides are TGTGCCAGCAGCCACACCCGGGACAGGGAATACAATGAGCAGTTCTTC. Translated: CASSHTRDREYNEQFF.

This clonotype was seen many times. The gene calls are TRBV28 and TRBJ2-1; the match to TRBD2 covers 9 bases. The length of the CDR3 is 16 residues. V shed 6 bases and J 7 bases; nucleotides not matched to a gene: 13. CDR1 and CDR2 (germline): MDHEN, SYDVKM. The CDR3 sequence: CASSRSSASGKNEQFF. DNA of the CDR3: TGTGCCAGCAGCCGCTCTTCCGCTAGCGGGAAAAATGAGCAGTTCTTC. The full variable domain, its missing parts supplied by reference TRBV28 and TRBJ2-1, is DVKVTQSSRYLVKRTGEKVFLECVQDMDHENMFWYRQDPGLGLRLIYFSYDVKMKEKGDIPEGYSVSREKKERFSLILESASTNQTSMYLCASSRSSASGKNEQFFGPGTRLTVL.

This clonotype has ten or more counts. V and J are TRBV7-8 and TRBJ1-4, with TRBD1 as a possible D gene (5 bases). Germline V CDR1 and CDR2: SGHVS, FQNEAQ. Between the trimmed V and J ends, which lost 5 bases and 3 bases, there was a span of 16 bases. CDR3 length equals 16 residues. The CDR3 sequence is CASSLRWGSPNEKLFF. In DNA, the CDR3 is TGTGCCAGCAGCCTCCGTTGGGGGAGTCCTAATGAAAAACTGTTTTTT. The variable domain in full, with the rest retrieved from reference TRBV7-8 and TRBJ1-4, is GAGVSQSPRYKVAKRGQDVALRCDPISGHVSLFWYQQALGQGPEFLTYFQNEAQLDKSGLPSDRFFAERPEGSVSTLKIQRTQQEDSAVYLCASSLRWGSPNEKLFFGSGTQLSVL.

This clonotype was observed at least ten times. This chain uses TRBV5-5 with TRBJ2-5, with 12 bases fitting TRBD2. The CDR3 runs to 17 residues. The germline gives CDR1 SGHKS, CDR2 YYEKEE (reference sequence). With V trimmed by 2 bases and J by 1 base, 6 bases remained unmatched. Here the CDR3 reads CASSFFGLAGSQETQYF. The DNA for the CDR3 is TGTGCCAGCAGCTTTTTTGGACTAGCGGGGTCCCAAGAGACCCAGTACTTC.

This clonotype has more than one count but fewer than ten. The rearrangement joins TRBV7-6 to TRBJ2-3; 10 bases match TRBD2. The CDR3 has 16 residues. Germline V gene sequence: CDR1 SGHVS, CDR2 FNYEAQ. V lost 4 bases and J lost 0; bases outside the gene matches: 4. CDR3 in DNA: TGTGCCAGCAGCTGGGGACTAGCGACTAGCACAGATACGCAGTATTTT. Amino acid sequence: CASSWGLATSTDTQYF.

This clonotype was seen many times. The chain couples TRBV29-1 to TRBJ1-1; no reliable D call. Germline V CDR1 and CDR2: SQVTM, ANQGSEA. V dropped 6 bases and J dropped 1 base, with 9 bases sitting between them. CDR3 size: 12 residues. CDR3 amino acids: CSVEVQNTEAFF. The DNA of the CDR3 is TGCAGCGTCGAGGTGCAGAACACTGAAGCTTTCTTT. The variable domain in full, completed from reference TRBV29-1 and TRBJ1-1, reads SAVISQKPSRDICQRGTSLTIQCQVDSQVTMMFWYRQQPGQSLTLIATANQGSEATYESGFVIDKFPISRPNLTFSTLTVSNMSPEDSSIYLCSVEVQNTEAFFGQGTRLTVV.

This clonotype was observed at least ten times. The chain links TRBV7-9 to TRBJ2-5, with D possibly matching TRBD1 (5 bases). Trimming stripped 4 bases from V and 7 bases from J, with 13 bases between. CDR3 length: 13 amino acids. Germline-derived CDR1 and CDR2 are SEHNR and FQNEAQ (reference sequence). The CDR3 coding sequence is TGTGCCAGCAGCTCTGGACAATCAGGGACCCAGTACTTC. Protein: CASSSGQSGTQYF.

This clonotype came up many times. The chain combines TRBV18 with TRBJ2-5, with 8 nucleotides matching TRBD2. Germline V CDR1 and CDR2: KGHSH, LQKENI. Unmatched junction bases numbered 5, after V lost 0 bases and J lost 5 bases. The length of the CDR3 is 15 residues. Written as DNA, the CDR3 is TGTGCCAGCTCACCACCCAGCGGGAGCGATGAGACCCAGTACTTC. The encoded protein is CASSPPSGSDETQYF.

For this clonotype: A much larger clone is a single base away; this may be a read error. The chain links TRBV12-3 or TRBV12-4 to TRBJ2-2; TRBD2 agrees at 7 bases. Trimming cost V 10 bases and J 2 bases; bases outside gene matches: 7. This CDR3 spans 14 amino acids. The CDR3 is CANSLAANTGELFF. The CDR3 DNA reads TGTGCCAACAGCCTAGCGGCCAACACCGGGGAGCTGTTTTTT.

This clonotype was found many times. The rearrangement uses TRBV27 and TRBJ1-2; unclear D gene. The CDR3 is made up of 14 amino acids. Germline V gene lookup returns CDR1 MNHEY and CDR2 SMNVEV (reference sequence). Trimming stripped 4 bases from V and 2 bases from J, with 11 bases between. The CDR3: CASSSSIRNYGYTF. The CDR3 bases are TGTGCCAGCAGTTCCTCGATCAGAAACTATGGCTACACCTTC.

This clonotype was detected ten times or more. Here the CDR3 DNA reads TGTGCCATCAGTCCAAGGACTAGCACTGAGCAGTTCTTC. Translating it yields CAISPRTSTEQFF. The rearrangement joins TRBV10-3 to TRBJ2-1, with 8 bases fitting TRBD2. The CDR3 has 13 amino acids. V lost 5 bases to trimming and J lost 9 bases; unmatched junction nucleotides: 6. Germline V gives CDR1 ENHRY, CDR2 SYGVKD.

This clonotype was counted many times. The chain couples TRBV29-1 to TRBJ2-3, with D possibly being TRBD1 (5 bases). This CDR3 region has 14 residues. Germline V gene sequence: CDR1 SQVTM, CDR2 ANQGSEA. V lost 2 bases to trimming and J lost 6 bases, with 15 bases between them. The CDR3 sequence is CSVERAGQSDTQYF. The CDR3 nucleotides are TGCAGCGTTGAAAGGGCAGGGCAGTCTGATACGCAGTATTTT.

This clonotype has only a few counts. The chain uses TRBV27 and TRBJ1-6; 10 bases match TRBD1. The trim removed 2 bases at V and 8 bases at J, leaving 6 bases unmatched. Germline V gene data show CDR1 as MNHEY and CDR2 as SMNVEV (reference sequence). This CDR3 has 16 residues. CDR3 DNA: TGTGCCAGCAGTTTAATGGGACAGGGGATCGATTCACCCCTCCACTTT. Amino acids: CASSLMGQGIDSPLHF.

This clonotype was observed a few times. V and J are TRBV3-1 and TRBJ2-1, with TRBD2 matching 13 bases. J lost 15 bases, V lost 0 bases, and 5 bases had no gene match. The germline V gene encodes CDR1 LGHDT and CDR2 YNNKEL (reference sequence). This CDR3 has 14 residues. CDR3 sequence: CASSQDTSGRVGFF. CDR3 nucleotide sequence: TGTGCCAGCAGCCAAGATACTAGCGGGAGGGTGGGGTTCTTC.

The sample holds many counts of this clonotype. This chain connects TRBV4-1 to TRBJ1-5; no definite D call. Deletions cut 2 bases from V and 4 bases from J, with 18 bases between. The CDR3 contains 17 residues. Germline assignment: CDR1 MGHRA and CDR2 YSYEKL. DNA for the CDR3: TGCGCCAGCAGCCAAACCCCTATTCGAGGGATAAATCAGCCCCAGCATTTT. Amino acid sequence: CASSQTPIRGINQPQHF.

This clonotype has at least ten counts. The V call is TRBV28, the J call TRBJ2-7, with TRBD2 matching 8 bases. This CDR3 is 16 amino acids long. The V gene's germline CDR1 is MDHEN and CDR2 SYDVKM. V trimming: 3 bases; J trimming: 3 bases; junction bases outside the gene matches: 10. CDR3 DNA sequence: TGTGCCAGCAGTTTTAGCGAACTAGCGGTCTTCTACGAGCAGTACTTC. It is translated as CASSFSELAVFYEQYF.

About this clonotype itself: One base away lies a much larger clone, so this may be a sequencing read error. The chain recombines TRBV28 with TRBJ1-1; possible D gene TRBD1, 5 bases. The CDR3 totals 16 residues. CDR1 is MDHEN, CDR2 SYDVKM, per germline. With 1 base removed from V and 4 bases from J, the gap between germline ends came to 16 bases. CDR3 nucleotides: TGTGCCAGCAGTTTATCGTCGAGCAGGAGGGGCACTGAAGCTTTCTTT. It is translated as CASSLSSSRRGTEAFF.

This clonotype has a handful of counts. The V and J genes are TRBV29-1 and TRBJ1-1; maybe TRBD1 (5 bases). The germline V gene encodes CDR1 SQVTM and CDR2 ANQGSEA. The CDR3 loop spans 12 amino acids. V was clipped by 5 bases and J by 4 bases, with 11 bases between them. CDR3 sequence (DNA): TGCAGCGTTAGGGGAGGCGGCACTGAAGCTTTCTTT. Protein sequence: CSVRGGGTEAFF.

This clonotype occurred many times. The chain links TRBV20-1 to TRBJ2-1, with D possibly matching TRBD2 (7 bases). Germline V gene sequence: CDR1 DFQATT, CDR2 SNEGSKA (reference sequence). Trimming stripped 5 bases from V and 6 bases from J, with 20 bases between. This CDR3 has 15 residues. CDR3 nucleotide sequence: TGCAGTGCTGCGCCGGGGGCGGGAGTGGGCAATGAGCAGTTCTTC. Translating it yields CSAAPGAGVGNEQFF.

This clonotype appeared many times. The chain carries TRBV5-1 and TRBJ2-3, with 9 bases fitting TRBD2. The J segment lost 5 bases and the V segment lost 0 bases, leaving 7 bases of the junction unmatched. In germline, CDR1 is SGHRS, CDR2 YFSETQ. The CDR3 is made up of 16 amino acids. Written as DNA, the CDR3 is TGCGCCAGCAGCTTGGAGTTAGCGGGAGAGGTAGATACGCAGTATTTT. It yields the protein CASSLELAGEVDTQYF. Full variable domain (outside the CDR3, taken from reference TRBV5-1 and TRBJ2-3): KAGVTQTPRYLIKTRGQQVTLSCSPISGHRSVSWYQQTPGQGLQFLFEYFSETQRNKGNFPGRFSGRQFSNSRSEMNVSTLELGDSALYLCASSLELAGEVDTQYFGPGTRLTVL.

Many counts were recorded for this clonotype. The chain couples TRBV29-1 to TRBJ2-3, with D unresolved. Germline V gene data show CDR1 as SQVTM and CDR2 as ANQGSEA. The CDR3 spans 14 residues. Trimming removed 3 bases at V and 0 bases at J, with 10 bases between. The CDR3 loop reads CSVEMHTSTDTQYF. The CDR3 bases are TGCAGCGTTGAGATGCACACTAGCACAGATACGCAGTATTTT.

This clonotype was seen repeatedly, ten times or more. This chain links TRBV12-3 or TRBV12-4 with TRBJ2-7; D gene unclear. This CDR3 has 12 residues. V was shortened by 5 bases and J by 6 bases, with 11 bases between the two germline ends. CDR3 in amino acids: CASSEPPSEQYF. The CDR3 DNA follows: TGTGCCAGCAGTGAGCCTCCCTCCGAGCAGTACTTC.

This clonotype was seen ten or more times. The chain carries TRBV20-1 and TRBJ2-1; TRBD2 matches at 8 bases. The CDR3 contains 17 residues. After removal of 2 bases from V and 5 bases from J, the junction contained 14 bases not matched to a gene. Germline lookup yields CDR1 DFQATT and CDR2 SNEGSKA (reference sequence). CDR3 nucleotides: TGCAGTGCTAGAAGCCCCTATCGCGGCGGGAGGAACAATGAGCAGTTCTTC. This translates into CSARSPYRGGRNNEQFF.

The chain combines TRBV20-1 with TRBJ2-7; 10 bases line up with TRBD1. The CDR3 is 13 residues long. The germline V gene encodes CDR1 DFQATT and CDR2 SNEGSKA (reference sequence). V lost 6 bases, J lost 2 bases, and 4 bases stayed unmatched. The CDR3 coding sequence is TGCAGTGCAGTCGGGACAGGGGCCTACGAGCAGTACTTC. It encodes CSAVGTGAYEQYF.